One sample yielded the 17 T cell receptor beta chains listed below, sequenced in a study of CD8+ T cells in alopecia areata. As for treatment: oral pan-JAK inhibitor, 5-10 mg twice daily. RNA was isolated and reverse transcribed to cDNA, the sequencing template. The data were produced by immunoSEQ multiplex PCR, yet TCRdb's version contains in-frame clones alone and is incomplete. The sample lists around 200,000 clones, about 60% occurring once. This specimen consisted of CD8+ T cells sorted from blood, obtained at week 24, from a patient treated with tofacitinib. Every receptor here comes from a human donor with alopecia areata.

For this clone: Other DNA sequences from this sample encode an identical CDR3 as well. The chain recombines TRBV25-1 with TRBJ1-1, with unresolved D. V shed 0 bases and J shed 2 bases, with 1 base lying between them. This CDR3 spans 12 amino acids. Germline CDR1 reads MGHDK; CDR2 reads SYGVNS. The CDR3, as DNA: TGTGCCAGCAGTGAATATAACACTGAAGCTTTCTTT. It is translated as CASSEYNTEAFF.

The chain couples TRBV5-1 to TRBJ2-7, with D maybe TRBD1 (5 bases). CDR1 is SGHRS, CDR2 YFSETQ, per germline. V gave up 4 bases and J gave up 1 base, with 15 bases separating them. The CDR3 extends over 15 amino acids. The CDR3 loop reads CASSQATAGSYEQYF. DNA for the CDR3: TGCGCCAGCAGCCAAGCGACAGCCGGGTCCTACGAGCAGTACTTC. Supplemented by reference TRBV5-1 and TRBJ2-7, the full variable domain reads KAGVTQTPRYLIKTRGQQVTLSCSPISGHRSVSWYQQTPGQGLQFLFEYFSETQRNKGNFPGRFSGRQFSNSRSEMNVSTLELGDSALYLCASSQATAGSYEQYFGPGTRLTVT.

The chain employs TRBV7-9 and TRBJ1-2; perhaps TRBD1 as D (5 bases). Germline assignment: CDR1 SEHNR and CDR2 FQNEAQ (reference sequence). V lost 5 bases, J lost 2 bases, and 15 bases lay in between. This CDR3 is built from 15 residues. CDR3 DNA sequence: TGTGCCAGCAGCCATGTTCCGGGACCCAACTATGGCTACACCTTC. This sequence encodes CASSHVPGPNYGYTF.

The chain has TRBV5-6 and TRBJ1-2, with 7 bases identical to TRBD1. V was pared by 4 bases and J by 1 base, with 7 bases of the junction left unmatched. Germline CDR1 reads SGHDT; CDR2 reads YYEEEE. This CDR3 spans 15 amino acids. CDR3 residues: CASSPHRGINYGYTF. The CDR3 DNA follows: TGTGCCAGCAGCCCACACAGGGGAATTAACTATGGCTACACCTTC.

Details on this clone: This sample includes further DNA sequences coding for the same CDR3. The chain carries TRBV18 and TRBJ2-1, with 9 positions matching TRBD1. The germline gives CDR1 KGHSH, CDR2 LQKENI. The CDR3 consists of 16 residues. Losses at the gene ends were 3 bases for V and 7 bases for J; bases not matched to a gene: 10. The CDR3 loop reads CASSPRQGTGQNEQFF. The CDR3 DNA reads as TGTGCCAGCTCACCTAGACAAGGGACAGGGCAAAATGAGCAGTTCTTC.

The chain combines TRBV2 with TRBJ2-5; 9 bases line up with TRBD1. The ends lost 7 bases at V and 2 bases at J; junction bases unmatched: 5. Germline assignment: CDR1 SNHLY and CDR2 FYNNEI. The CDR3 consists of 14 residues. CDR3 coding DNA: TGTGCCAGCACGCACGGACAGGGGCAAGAGACCCAGTACTTC. It yields the protein CASTHGQGQETQYF.

The table lists this clone with a few counts. J is TRBJ1-5 and V is TRBV6-1, with D perhaps matching TRBD1 (6 bases). CDR1 and CDR2 (germline): MNHNS, SASEGT. The V and J ends lost 7 bases and 0 bases respectively, with 13 bases between them. There are 15 residues in the CDR3. CDR3 protein: CASKGDLNSNQPQHF. For the CDR3, the DNA is TGTGCCAGCAAGGGGGACTTGAATAGCAATCAGCCCCAGCATTTT.

Only one count was recorded for this clone. The chain employs TRBV2 and TRBJ2-1; D may correspond to TRBD1 or TRBD2 (5 bases each). Germline V gene lookup returns CDR1 SNHLY and CDR2 FYNNEI. The CDR3 is 12 amino acids. V was pared by 10 bases and J by 7 bases, with 14 bases between. The CDR3 sequence is CATWDQVNEQFF. The CDR3 DNA is TGTGCCACCTGGGACCAGGTGAATGAGCAGTTCTTC.

V and J are TRBV29-1 and TRBJ1-2; the match to TRBD1 covers 10 bases. J gave up 7 bases and V 3 bases, and 11 bases lay outside the gene matches. The V gene's germline CDR1 is SQVTM and CDR2 ANQGSEA. The CDR3 runs 15 residues. The CDR3 DNA reads TGCAGCGTTGAGGGGCGGGACAGGGGCCTGGTTGGCTACACCTTC. Translated: CSVEGRDRGLVGYTF.

Comment on this clone: Other DNA sequences from this sample encode an identical CDR3 as well. V is TRBV5-1 and J is TRBJ2-5; D is possibly TRBD1 (6 bases). The CDR3 contains 14 residues. Germline V gene data show CDR1 as SGHRS and CDR2 as YFSETQ. V lost 3 bases to trimming and J lost 2 bases, with 11 bases between them. The CDR3 here is CASSYGGRQETQYF. CDR3 nucleotide sequence: TGCGCCAGCAGCTATGGGGGCAGGCAAGAGACCCAGTACTTC.

With respect to this clone: One end of the junction varies from germline; a read error may be responsible. V usage is TRBV2 and J usage is TRBJ2-2; no firm D call. The CDR3 is 13 amino acids. Germline CDR1 SNHLY, CDR2 FYNNEI. CDR3 nucleotide sequence: TGTGCCAGCAATGGGCAGCACACTGGGGAGCTGTTTTTT. It translates to CASNGQHTGELFF.

V and J are TRBV20-1 and TRBJ2-2; D gene ambiguous. CDR1 and CDR2 from the germline V gene are DFQATT and SNEGSKA (reference sequence). Trimming shortened V by 6 bases and J by 8 bases, and 10 bases separated the two germline ends. This CDR3 comprises 11 residues. CDR3 sequence (DNA): TGCAGTGCCCCTCTCGGAGGGGAGCTGTTTTTT. This translates into CSAPLGGELFF.

This clone showed up just a few times. The chain recombines TRBV29-1 with TRBJ2-1; D remains unclear. Trimming removed 5 bases at V and 15 bases at J, with 17 bases between. CDR1 is SQVTM and CDR2 is ANQGSEA in the germline V gene. The CDR3 totals 11 residues. CDR3: CSVFDQRVLFF. DNA for the CDR3: TGCAGCGTTTTTGACCAAAGAGTTCTGTTCTTC.

V is TRBV7-9 and J is TRBJ2-7; TRBD2 might be the D (5 bases). Germline CDR1 and CDR2: SEHNR and FQNEAQ (reference sequence). Trimming pared 5 bases from V and 4 bases from J, leaving 12 bases between. There are 13 residues in the CDR3. DNA for the CDR3: TGTGCCAGCAGCGCCGCCGGGATGTACGAGCAGTACTTC. Residues: CASSAAGMYEQYF.

This clone was observed a few times. The rearrangement joins TRBV7-9 to TRBJ1-2, with D possibly being TRBD1 (5 bases). Trimming shortened V by 6 bases and J by 7 bases, and 21 bases separated the two germline ends. The germline V gene has CDR1 SEHNR and CDR2 FQNEAQ (reference sequence). The CDR3 is 15 residues long. The chain's CDR3 is CASRGGSIYRPGYTF. As DNA, the CDR3 is TGTGCCAGCAGGGGAGGCAGTATCTACAGGCCTGGCTACACCTTC. The full variable domain, completed using reference TRBV7-9 and TRBJ1-2, is DTGVSQNPRHKITKRGQNVTFRCDPISEHNRLYWYRQTLGQGPEFLTYFQNEAQLEKSRLLSDRFSAERPKGSFSTLEIQRTEQGDSAMYLCASRGGSIYRPGYTFGSGTRLTVV.

Details on this clone: Other DNA variants within this sample encode the same CDR3. The chain uses TRBV29-1 and TRBJ1-2; D not certain. The germline V gene has CDR1 SQVTM and CDR2 ANQGSEA. The CDR3 loop spans 11 amino acids. Deletions cut 6 bases from V and 4 bases from J, with 9 bases between. CDR3 loop: CSVELGYGYTF. DNA for the CDR3: TGCAGCGTCGAATTGGGCTATGGCTACACCTTC.

The CDR3 nucleotides are TGTGCCAGCAGTTACTCGTCGGGGAGCCAAGAGACCCAGTACTTC. Encoded protein: CASSYSSGSQETQYF. The V call is TRBV6-5, the J call TRBJ2-5; possible D gene TRBD2, 5 bases. V was clipped by 0 bases and J by 1 base, with 9 bases between them. Germline V gene sequence: CDR1 MNHEY, CDR2 SVGAGI. This CDR3 region has 15 residues.